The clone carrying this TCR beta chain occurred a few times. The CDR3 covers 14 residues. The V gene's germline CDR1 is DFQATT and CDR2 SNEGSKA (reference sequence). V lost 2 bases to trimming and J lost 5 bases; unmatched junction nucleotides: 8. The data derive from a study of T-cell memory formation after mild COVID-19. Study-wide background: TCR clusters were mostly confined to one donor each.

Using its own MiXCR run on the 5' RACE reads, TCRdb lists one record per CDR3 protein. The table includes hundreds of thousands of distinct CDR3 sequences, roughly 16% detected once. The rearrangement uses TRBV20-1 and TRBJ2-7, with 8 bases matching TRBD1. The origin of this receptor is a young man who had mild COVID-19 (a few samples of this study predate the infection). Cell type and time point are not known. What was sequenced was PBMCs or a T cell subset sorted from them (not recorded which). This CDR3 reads CSARLGQVLHEQYF. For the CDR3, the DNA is TGCAGTGCTAGACTGGGACAGGTTTTGCACGAGCAGTACTTC.